Below, one T cell receptor beta chain is given with its context. The sample comes from a study of blood T cell repertoires in COVID-19. Repertoires were generated with immunoSEQ multiplex PCR, while TCRdb's copy carries only in-frame clones and drops some. The sample holds about 300,000 clones, about nine tenths seen once. J gave up 3 bases and V 1 base, and 6 bases lay outside the gene matches. The CDR3 length is 15 residues. Per the germline V gene, CDR1 is MNHNS and CDR2 is SASEGT. Enrolment of Seattle patients took place during active infection, and they were followed longitudinally. This rearrangement joins TRBV6-1 to TRBJ2-7; 7 nucleotides align to TRBD2. This receptor was obtained from a woman aged 30 to 39 with COVID-19, enrolled during active disease. The sequenced sample consisted of peripheral blood. The CDR3, as DNA: TGTGCCAGCAGTGAAGTTCGGACTAGGATCTACGAGCAGTACTTC. This sequence encodes CASSEVRTRIYEQYF.